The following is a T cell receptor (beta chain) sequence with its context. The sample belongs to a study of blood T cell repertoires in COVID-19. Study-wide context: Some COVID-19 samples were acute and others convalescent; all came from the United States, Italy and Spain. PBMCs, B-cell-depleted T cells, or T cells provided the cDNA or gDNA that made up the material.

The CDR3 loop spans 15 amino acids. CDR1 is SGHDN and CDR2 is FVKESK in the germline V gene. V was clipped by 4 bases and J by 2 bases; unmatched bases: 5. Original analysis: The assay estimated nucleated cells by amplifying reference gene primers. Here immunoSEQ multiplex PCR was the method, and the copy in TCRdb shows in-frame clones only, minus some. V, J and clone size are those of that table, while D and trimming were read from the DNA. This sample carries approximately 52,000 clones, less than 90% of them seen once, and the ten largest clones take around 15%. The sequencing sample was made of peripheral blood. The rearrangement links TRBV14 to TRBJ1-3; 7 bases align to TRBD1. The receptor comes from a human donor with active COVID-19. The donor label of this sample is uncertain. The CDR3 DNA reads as TGTGCCAGCAGCCGTGGGACAGCGGCTGGAAACACCATATATTTT. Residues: CASSRGTAAGNTIYF. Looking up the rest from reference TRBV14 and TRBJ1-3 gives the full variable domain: EAGVTQFPSHSVIEKGQTVTLRCDPISGHDNLYWYRRVMGKEIKFLLHFVKESKQDESGMPNNRFLAERTGGTYSTLKVQPAELEDSGVYFCASSRGTAAGNTIYFGEGSWLTVV.